This is a list of T cell receptor beta chains from one sample in a study of T cell responses to AZD1222 COVID-19 vaccine. Some clones are missing from TCRdb's copy, which holds only in-frame ones; the method was immunoSEQ multiplex PCR. Of more than 85,000 clones listed, about nine tenths were seen once; the top ten hold 4.5% to 6.5%. This material consisted of peripheral blood, taken on day 0 of AZD1222 vaccination. Source of these receptors: an adult in good health. CDR3s include the opening cysteine and the closing phenylalanine or tryptophan. The order of the fields is CDR3 protein, CDR3 DNA, J gene, D gene, clone size, CDR3 length, V gene. A D gene is named only where the DNA matches it firmly. Rows give clone size only sometimes, using once, few, many, or a class for an expanded clone.

CAWSVGGTAINEKLFF,TGTGCCTGGAGTGTGGGAGGGACCGCGATTAATGAAAAACTGTTTTTT,TRBJ1-4,NA,NA,16,TRBV30
CASSEDQGGYTEAFF,TGTGCCAGCAGTGAAGATCAAGGGGGGTACACTGAAGCTTTCTTT,TRBJ1-1,NA,NA,15,TRBV2
CASSYWQGGNQPQHF,TGTGCCAGCAGTTACTGGCAGGGCGGCAATCAGCCCCAGCATTTT,TRBJ1-5,NA,NA,15,TRBV6-2/TRBV6-3
CASYQEGYTF,TGTGCCAGCTATCAAGAAGGTTACACCTTC,TRBJ1-2,NA,NA,10,TRBV2
CASSFSDRGRGYTF,TGTGCCAGCAGTTTTTCAGACAGGGGGAGGGGCTACACCTTC,TRBJ1-2,TRBD1,NA,14,TRBV28
CASSPPGGEGGYTF,TGTGCCAGCAGTCCCCCCGGGGGGGAGGGTGGCTACACCTTC,TRBJ1-2,NA,NA,14,TRBV28
CASRPRQGRETQYF,TGTGCCAGCAGGCCAAGGCAGGGACGGGAGACCCAGTACTTC,TRBJ2-5,NA,NA,14,TRBV27
CASSTNSKTGGDNSPLHF,TGTGCCAGCAGTACCAACAGTAAGACAGGGGGCGATAATTCACCCCTCCACTTT,TRBJ1-6,TRBD1,NA,18,TRBV5-5
CASSPTAGGLSNQPQHF,TGTGCCAGCAGTCCCACGGCAGGTGGTCTTAGCAATCAGCCCCAGCATTTT,TRBJ1-5,NA,NA,17,TRBV6-2/TRBV6-3
CASSPPAGSETQYF,TGTGCCAGCTCACCACCGGCAGGGTCGGAGACCCAGTACTTC,TRBJ2-5,NA,NA,14,TRBV18
CASSPKGVSNQPQHF,TGTGCCAGCAGCCCAAAGGGTGTTAGCAATCAGCCCCAGCATTTT,TRBJ1-5,NA,NA,15,TRBV7-2
CASSLATLNTGELFF,TGTGCCAGCAGCTTGGCCACCTTGAACACCGGGGAGCTGTTTTTT,TRBJ2-2,NA,NA,15,TRBV5-4
CASSEGTNTEAFF,TGTGCCAGCAGCGAGGGAACGAACACTGAAGCTTTCTTT,TRBJ1-1,NA,NA,13,TRBV5-4
CASSLTGGWNTEAFF,TGTGCCAGCAGCCTTACAGGGGGGTGGAACACTGAAGCTTTCTTT,TRBJ1-1,TRBD1,NA,15,TRBV28
CASSQETGVTEAFF,TGCGCCAGCAGCCAGGAGACAGGGGTGACTGAAGCTTTCTTT,TRBJ1-1,TRBD1,NA,14,TRBV4-3
CASSIRGAGSTEAFF,TGTGCCAGTAGTATAAGGGGGGCAGGGAGCACTGAAGCTTTCTTT,TRBJ1-1,NA,NA,15,TRBV19
CASSLRGTTYNEQFF,TGTGCCAGCAGTTTACGCGGGACCACTTACAATGAGCAGTTCTTC,TRBJ2-1,NA,NA,15,TRBV28
CASRGGTGELFF,TGTGCCAGCAGGGGGGGAACCGGGGAGCTGTTTTTT,TRBJ2-2,NA,few,12,TRBV6-5
CASSFERAEYGYTF,TGTGCCAGCAGCTTTGAGAGGGCGGAGTATGGCTACACCTTC,TRBJ1-2,NA,NA,14,TRBV7-2
CASSRQGGSHEQYF,TGTGCCAGCTCAAGACAGGGAGGGAGCCACGAGCAGTACTTC,TRBJ2-7,NA,NA,14,TRBV18
CASSSGIRSPLHF,TGTGCCAGCAGCTCGGGTATTCGATCACCCCTCCACTTT,TRBJ1-6,NA,once,13,TRBV13
CASSLLLGGQETQYF,TGTGCCAGCAGTCTTCTTTTGGGCGGACAAGAGACCCAGTACTTC,TRBJ2-5,NA,once,15,TRBV28
CASSLAGGMSDTQYF,TGTGCCAGCAGCTTAGCTGGGGGCATGTCAGATACGCAGTATTTT,TRBJ2-3,NA,NA,15,TRBV7-2
CASSLHRGSNEQYF,TGTGCCAGCAGCTTACACAGGGGGTCTAACGAGCAGTACTTC,TRBJ2-7,TRBD1,NA,14,TRBV7-3
CGGRGGGNTIYF,TGCGGGGGGAGGGGAGGAGGAAACACCATATATTTT,TRBJ1-3,NA,NA,12,TRBV29-1
CASSQWSVGDGNTIYF,TGCGCCAGCAGTCAATGGAGCGTAGGGGACGGAAACACCATATATTTT,TRBJ1-3,NA,NA,16,TRBV23-1
CASDGTGGGTGELFF,TGTGCCAGTGACGGGACAGGGGGCGGCACCGGGGAGCTGTTTTTT,TRBJ2-2,TRBD1,NA,15,TRBV19
CASSYVGDQGFASNQPQHF,TGTGCCAGCAGTTATGTGGGCGATCAGGGGTTTGCGAGCAATCAGCCCCAGCATTTT,TRBJ1-5,NA,NA,19,TRBV6-2/TRBV6-3
CASSPYRPGLATETQYF,TGCGCCAGCAGCCCCTACCGACCGGGACTAGCGACAGAGACCCAGTACTTC,TRBJ2-5,TRBD2,NA,17,TRBV4-1
CASSSTGGNQPQHF,TGTGCCAGCAGTTCGACTGGGGGCAATCAGCCCCAGCATTTT,TRBJ1-5,NA,NA,14,TRBV28
CASSLAGGEDTQYF,TGTGCCAGCAGCTTAGCGGGCGGGGAAGATACGCAGTATTTT,TRBJ2-3,NA,NA,14,TRBV7-2
CASSSDREGFTEAFF,TGTGCCAGCAGCTCCGACAGGGAAGGCTTCACTGAAGCTTTCTTT,TRBJ1-1,TRBD1,NA,15,TRBV5-5
CASSAPDRIAQETQYF,TGTGCCAGCAGCGCCCCAGACAGGATTGCCCAAGAGACCCAGTACTTC,TRBJ2-5,NA,NA,16,TRBV5-4
CASSLEAWTGGYNEQFF,TGTGCCAGCAGCTTAGAGGCCTGGACAGGGGGCTACAATGAGCAGTTCTTC,TRBJ2-1,TRBD1,NA,17,TRBV11-2
CASRLTGGGELFF,TGTGCCAGCAGACTAACGGGGGGTGGGGAGCTGTTTTTT,TRBJ2-2,TRBD2,NA,13,TRBV6-5
CASSLTSGTGDTQYF,TGTGCCAGCAGCTTAACTAGCGGGACTGGAGATACGCAGTATTTT,TRBJ2-3,TRBD2,NA,15,TRBV7-2
CASSVEGRGTADQPQHF,TGTGCCAGCAGCGTAGAGGGTAGGGGGACAGCTGATCAGCCCCAGCATTTT,TRBJ1-5,TRBD1,NA,17,TRBV9
CASSLDSPRATQYF,TGTGCCAGCAGCTTAGACAGCCCCCGGGCGACCCAGTACTTC,TRBJ2-5,NA,NA,14,TRBV5-4
CASSLGGPNTGELFF,TGTGCTAGCAGCTTGGGGGGGCCGAACACCGGGGAGCTGTTTTTT,TRBJ2-2,NA,NA,15,TRBV7-7
CASSLGQGYGYTF,TGTGCCAGCAGTCTCGGACAGGGGTATGGCTACACCTTC,TRBJ1-2,TRBD1,NA,13,TRBV12-3/TRBV12-4
CASLLLDRAAYEQYF,TGTGCCAGCCTCCTTTTGGACAGGGCTGCATACGAGCAGTACTTC,TRBJ2-7,TRBD1,NA,15,TRBV6-5
CASSLFSGNSNQPQHF,TGTGCCAGCAGTTTGTTTTCGGGGAATAGCAATCAGCCCCAGCATTTT,TRBJ1-5,NA,NA,16,TRBV6-5
CASSPSQDYGYTF,TGTGCCAGCAGTCCCTCCCAAGACTATGGCTACACCTTC,TRBJ1-2,NA,once,13,TRBV28
CASSYVLKAGGSSYNEQFF,TGTGCCAGCAGTTATGTTCTAAAAGCGGGAGGGAGCTCCTACAATGAGCAGTTCTTC,TRBJ2-1,TRBD2,NA,19,TRBV6-2/TRBV6-3
CASSPPVGGQETQYF,TGTGCCAGCTCACCACCGGTAGGGGGCCAAGAGACCCAGTACTTC,TRBJ2-5,NA,NA,15,TRBV18
CASSEGFAGGGYTF,TGTGCCAGCAGTGAAGGGTTTGCAGGTGGAGGCTACACCTTC,TRBJ1-2,NA,NA,14,TRBV6-1
CASSLGQGVGGYTF,TGCGCCAGCAGCCTGGGACAGGGAGTGGGGGGCTACACCTTC,TRBJ1-2,TRBD1,NA,14,TRBV5-1
CASVPRQGARNSPLHF,TGTGCCAGCGTCCCCCGGCAGGGGGCTCGTAATTCACCCCTCCACTTT,TRBJ1-6,TRBD1,NA,16,TRBV28
CASSLPVGGAGLEAFF,TGTGCCAGCAGTTTACCTGTGGGGGGCGCGGGTCTTGAAGCTTTCTTT,TRBJ1-1,NA,once,16,TRBV28
CAIGEGQSTNEKLFF,TGTGCCATCGGAGAGGGGCAGTCAACTAATGAAAAACTGTTTTTT,TRBJ1-4,NA,NA,15,TRBV10-3
CASSYSGRRSEQYF,TGTGCCAGCAGTTATAGCGGGAGGAGGTCCGAGCAGTACTTC,TRBJ2-7,TRBD2,NA,14,TRBV6-2/TRBV6-3
CASSEGVGGTDTQYF,TGTGCCAGCAGTGAAGGGGTTGGAGGCACAGATACGCAGTATTTT,TRBJ2-3,NA,NA,15,TRBV2
CAISVNSAYEQYF,TGTGCCATCAGTGTGAACAGCGCCTACGAGCAGTACTTC,TRBJ2-7,NA,few,13,TRBV10-3
CASSFAGVPDTQYF,TGTGCCAGCAGTTTTGCGGGAGTCCCAGATACGCAGTATTTT,TRBJ2-3,TRBD2,NA,14,TRBV28
CAWSGSVSRLDAEAFF,TGTGCCTGGAGTGGTTCCGTTAGCCGCTTGGACGCTGAAGCTTTCTTT,TRBJ1-1,NA,NA,16,TRBV30
CASTPGLVNNEQFF,TGTGCCAGTACTCCGGGACTGGTAAACAATGAGCAGTTCTTC,TRBJ2-1,NA,NA,14,TRBV19
CASSPPSYGGNYGYTF,TGCGCCAGCAGCCCACCATCTTATGGGGGCAACTATGGCTACACCTTC,TRBJ1-2,NA,NA,16,TRBV5-1
CASSELLQYGYTF,TGTGCCAGCAGTGAACTATTACAGTATGGCTACACCTTC,TRBJ1-2,NA,NA,13,TRBV6-1